These T cell receptor beta chains were read from a single sample in a study of CD8 T cells in Susac syndrome. TCRdb re-derived calls from the immunoSEQ multiplex PCR reads in MiXCR, one entry per CDR3 protein. The sample holds 300,000 to 350,000 distinct CDR3 sequences, about 90% seen once. What was sequenced was CD4+ T cells from PBMCs. The receptors were sampled from a human donor with multiple sclerosis. CDR3s include the opening cysteine and the closing phenylalanine or tryptophan. Each record gives: J gene, D gene, V gene, CDR3 protein, CDR3 DNA. D genes are given only for firm matches.

J gene: TRBJ1-1
D gene: TRBD1
V gene: TRBV4-2
CDR3 protein: CASSQDVGGQTLNTEAFF
CDR3 DNA: TGTGCCAGCAGCCAAGATGTGGGGGGACAGACCCTGAACACTGAAGCTTTCTTT

J gene: TRBJ2-7
D gene: NA
V gene: TRBV5-1
CDR3 protein: CASSFGPPSYEQYF
CDR3 DNA: TGCGCCAGCAGCTTTGGCCCGCCCTCCTACGAGCAGTACTTC

J gene: TRBJ2-3
D gene: NA
V gene: TRBV13
CDR3 protein: CASSLVKTDTQYF
CDR3 DNA: TGTGCCAGCAGCTTAGTTAAGACAGATACGCAGTATTTT

J gene: TRBJ2-7
D gene: NA
V gene: TRBV5-5
CDR3 protein: CASTETVVAYEQYF
CDR3 DNA: TGTGCCAGCACTGAGACGGTTGTTGCCTACGAGCAGTACTTC

J gene: TRBJ2-5
D gene: NA
V gene: TRBV7-2
CDR3 protein: CASSSPSTDGKTQYF
CDR3 DNA: TGTGCCAGCAGCTCCCCTTCGACCGATGGGAAGACCCAGTACTTC

J gene: TRBJ1-4
D gene: NA
V gene: TRBV20-1
CDR3 protein: CSAPITGRGNEKLFF
CDR3 DNA: TGCAGTGCCCCAATAACGGGACGGGGTAATGAAAAACTGTTTTTT

J gene: TRBJ1-1
D gene: NA
V gene: TRBV3-1
CDR3 protein: CASSQDIGEAFF
CDR3 DNA: TGTGCCAGCAGCCAAGATATAGGTGAAGCTTTCTTT

J gene: TRBJ1-1
D gene: NA
V gene: TRBV6-2/TRBV6-3
CDR3 protein: CASTLRGVYTEAFF
CDR3 DNA: TGTGCCAGCACCCTTAGGGGGGTTTACACTGAAGCTTTCTTT

J gene: TRBJ2-5
D gene: TRBD1
V gene: TRBV7-9
CDR3 protein: CASSLGTGPPQETQYF
CDR3 DNA: TGTGCCAGCAGCTTAGGGACAGGGCCTCCACAAGAGACCCAGTACTTC

J gene: TRBJ2-1
D gene: TRBD2
V gene: TRBV4-1
CDR3 protein: CASSHLLAGSNEQFF
CDR3 DNA: TGCGCCAGCAGCCATCTACTAGCGGGAAGCAATGAGCAGTTCTTC